This record looks at one T cell receptor beta chain sequence and its context. Its cognate antigen is unknown. Trimming stripped 2 bases from V and 4 bases from J, with 20 bases between. Per the germline V gene, CDR1 is SEHNR and CDR2 is FQNEAQ (reference sequence). The CDR3 totals 17 residues. This record comes from a study of response to subunit inactivated influenza vaccine. Overall study results and limits: The authors proposed limited new T cell recruitment per seasonal influenza vaccination.

One entry per CDR3 protein results from TCRdb running MiXCR on the RT-PCR reads. The table has over 800,000 distinct CDR3 sequences, around 20% seen once. This TCR came from a man in his fifties or sixties who received an inactivated influenza vaccine. The chain recombines TRBV7-9 with TRBJ2-5; a weak D match, TRBD2 (5 bases). Material: PBMCs from blood, obtained 5 days after vaccination. CDR3 protein: CASSLYSGGIKGETQYF. In DNA, the CDR3 is TGTGCCAGCAGCTTATACTCAGGAGGAATTAAGGGAGAGACCCAGTACTTC.